The 32 T cell receptor beta chains below were found in one sample sequenced in a study of patients and donors after allogeneic stem cell transplantation. TCRdb independently ran MiXCR on the RT-PCR reads; one entry per CDR3 protein. The sample holds about 57,000 distinct CDR3 sequences, 10% to 15% seen once. Input material: blood, either unsorted or a sorted T cell fraction (not recorded which). The receptor source for this set is a human donor who was either an allogeneic HSCT recipient or a stem cell or donor lymphocyte infusion donor (not recorded which). It is not recorded whose cells these are; they may come from a transplant donor.

The V call is TRBV15, the J call TRBJ1-6, with TRBD1 matching 7 bases. V shed 0 bases, J shed 3 bases, and the junction held 2 bases outside the gene matches. CDR3 length equals 16 residues. The germline V gene encodes CDR1 LNHNV and CDR2 YYDKDF (reference sequence). CDR3 in DNA: TGTGCCACCAGCAGAGATCGACAGGGCTATAATTCACCCCTCCACTTT. Its protein is CATSRDRQGYNSPLHF. The entire variable domain, with the rest obtained from reference TRBV15 and TRBJ1-6, is as follows: DAMVIQNPRYQVTQFGKPVTLSCSQTLNHNVMYWYQQKSSQAPKLLFHYYDKDFNNEADTPDNFQSRRPNTSFCFLDIRSPGLGDTAMYLCATSRDRQGYNSPLHFGNGTRLTVT.

This chain joins TRBV3-1 and TRBJ2-7; no definite D call. The germline V gene has CDR1 LGHDT and CDR2 YNNKEL (reference sequence). Trimming removed 3 bases at V and 2 bases at J, with 5 bases between. This CDR3 contains 12 residues. As DNA, the CDR3 is TGTGCCAGCAGCCATAGGGCCTACGAGCAGTACTTC. Translating it yields CASSHRAYEQYF.

This clonotype occurred many times. V usage is TRBV7-6 and J usage is TRBJ1-2; D uncertain. CDR1 and CDR2 from the germline V gene are SGHVS and FNYEAQ. The CDR3 has 15 amino acids. Trimming stripped 0 bases from V and 3 bases from J, with 11 bases between. The DNA of the CDR3 is TGTGCCAGCAGCTTAGCGGATGAGAGCTACTATGGCTACACCTTC. It encodes CASSLADESYYGYTF.

This clonotype showed up just a few times. This chain uses TRBV12-3 or TRBV12-4 with TRBJ2-3; 9 bases fit TRBD2. With V trimmed by 4 bases and J by 0 bases, 11 bases remained unmatched. This CDR3 spans 18 amino acids. The CDR3 loop is CASSSRLAAFVSTDTQYF. CDR3 DNA: TGTGCCAGCAGTTCCCGACTAGCGGCGTTCGTTAGCACAGATACGCAGTATTTT.

The chain uses TRBV20-1 and TRBJ2-1; D might be TRBD1 or TRBD2, each matching 5 bases. There are 12 residues in the CDR3. Trimming stripped 4 bases from V and 4 bases from J, with 8 bases between. CDR1 and CDR2 (germline): DFQATT, SNEGSKA (reference sequence). CDR3: CSATGGYNEQFF. The DNA for the CDR3 is TGCAGTGCTACTGGGGGATACAATGAGCAGTTCTTC.

The CDR3 region is CASSLFGDSGWSTDTQYF. The CDR3 coding sequence is TGTGCCAGCAGTTTATTTGGGGACTCGGGCTGGAGCACAGATACGCAGTATTTT. V gene TRBV12-3 or TRBV12-4 combines with J gene TRBJ2-3, with D tentatively TRBD2 (6 bases). V gave up 2 bases and J gave up 0 bases, with 18 bases separating them. The CDR3 consists of 18 residues.

This clonotype was seen at least ten times. The chain carries TRBV10-3 and TRBJ2-7; D is possibly TRBD2 (6 bases). Germline lookup yields CDR1 ENHRY and CDR2 SYGVKD. The CDR3 contains 14 residues. V gave up 10 bases and J gave up 4 bases, with 20 bases separating them. Written as DNA, the CDR3 is TGTGCCAGCCGGGACTCCTCTTTAATATACGAGCAGTACTTC. This sequence encodes CASRDSSLIYEQYF.

This clonotype was found a few times. The V gene is TRBV24-1, the J gene TRBJ2-6; weak D call: TRBD1 (7 bases). V shed 8 bases and J shed 2 bases, with 9 bases lying between them. There are 14 residues in the CDR3. Germline CDR1 is KGHDR and CDR2 is SFDVKD. CDR3 residues: CATTGGPGANVLTF. CDR3 coding DNA: TGTGCCACCACAGGGGGGCCTGGGGCCAACGTCCTGACTTTC.

At least ten counts were recorded for this clonotype. V usage is TRBV15 and J usage is TRBJ1-2; D is ambiguous. V dropped 5 bases and J dropped 1 base, with 8 bases sitting between them. The CDR3 sequence is 13 residues long. CDR1 is LNHNV and CDR2 is YYDKDF in the germline V gene (reference sequence). This chain's CDR3 is CATSADNNYGYTF. CDR3 sequence (DNA): TGTGCCACCAGCGCCGACAATAACTATGGCTACACCTTC. The full variable domain, in which reference TRBV15 and TRBJ1-2 provide the parts outside the CDR3, is DAMVIQNPRYQVTQFGKPVTLSCSQTLNHNVMYWYQQKSSQAPKLLFHYYDKDFNNEADTPDNFQSRRPNTSFCFLDIRSPGLGDTAMYLCATSADNNYGYTFGSGTRLTVV.

V gene TRBV10-1 combines with J gene TRBJ2-3, with D unclear. The germline CDR1 and CDR2 sequences are WNHNN and SYGVQD (reference sequence). Trimming removed 6 bases from V and 3 bases from J, with 10 bases in between. CDR3 length equals 13 residues. The chain's CDR3 is CASRRSGTDTQYF. The CDR3 coding sequence is TGCGCCAGCAGAAGATCAGGAACAGATACGCAGTATTTT.

The sample holds a few counts of this clonotype. This chain joins TRBV7-9 and TRBJ1-5; D ambiguous. V lost 3 bases and J 0 bases, leaving 6 bases between the germline ends. Germline assignment: CDR1 SEHNR and CDR2 FQNEAQ (reference sequence). The CDR3 runs to 14 residues. The CDR3 loop reads CASSLMNSNQPQHF. The DNA of the CDR3 is TGTGCCAGCAGCTTGATGAATAGCAATCAGCCCCAGCATTTT. Full variable domain (outside the CDR3, taken from reference TRBV7-9 and TRBJ1-5): DTGVSQNPRHKITKRGQNVTFRCDPISEHNRLYWYRQTLGQGPEFLTYFQNEAQLEKSRLLSDRFSAERPKGSFSTLEIQRTEQGDSAMYLCASSLMNSNQPQHFGDGTRLSIL.

This clonotype was counted between two and nine times. This chain connects TRBV27 to TRBJ1-5; maybe TRBD1 (5 bases). Germline V gives CDR1 MNHEY, CDR2 SMNVEV (reference sequence). With 5 bases removed from V and 2 bases from J, the gap between germline ends came to 13 bases. The CDR3 length is 15 residues. The CDR3 coding sequence is TGTGCCAGCAGTGTAACGGGGGAGGGCAATCAGCCCCAGCATTTT. The encoded protein is CASSVTGEGNQPQHF.

In its sample, this clonotype was seen a few times. The gene calls are TRBV12-3 or TRBV12-4 and TRBJ2-5; D possibly corresponds to TRBD2 (5 bases). The CDR3 is 17 residues long. Trimming removed 0 bases from V and 2 bases from J, with 16 bases in between. CDR3 bases: TGTGCCAGCAGTTTAGCCGGCCGCGGGTCGGGACAAGAGACCCAGTACTTC. Its protein is CASSLAGRGSGQETQYF.

V usage is TRBV6-5 and J usage is TRBJ2-7, with 7 bases identical to TRBD2. After removal of 0 bases from V and 4 bases from J, the junction contained 12 bases not matched to a gene. CDR1 MNHEY and CDR2 SVGAGI come from the germline V gene. This CDR3 is 17 amino acids long. CDR3 sequence reads: CASSYSRSMGGVYEQYF. CDR3 DNA: TGTGCCAGCAGTTACTCGAGGAGCATGGGAGGGGTTTACGAGCAGTACTTC.

In this sample, this clonotype turned up a few times. This sequence joins TRBV10-1 and TRBJ2-1, with 14 bases fitting TRBD2. This CDR3 has 17 residues. Losses at the gene ends were 6 bases for V and 0 bases for J; bases not matched to a gene: 4. Looked up from germline, CDR1 is WNHNN and CDR2 is SYGVQD (reference sequence). CDR3 sequence (DNA): TGCGCCAGCAGCCCAGGGACTAGCGGGAGCTCCTACAATGAGCAGTTCTTC. Translating gives CASSPGTSGSSYNEQFF.

This clonotype came up many times. The genes are TRBV16 and TRBJ2-7, with 8 bases aligning to TRBD1. CDR1 KGHSY and CDR2 FQNENV come from the germline V gene. The CDR3 is made up of 17 amino acids. Trimming at V came to 2 bases and at J to 1 base, leaving 10 bases not matched to a gene. CDR3: CASSQRPGQGDSYEQYF. The CDR3 nucleotides read TGTGCCAGCAGCCAACGCCCCGGACAGGGAGATTCCTACGAGCAGTACTTC.

This clonotype was detected only a few times. This chain links TRBV27 with TRBJ2-3; D ambiguous. The CDR3 runs to 13 residues. Germline V CDR1 and CDR2: MNHEY, SMNVEV (reference sequence). Trimming removed 7 bases from V and 0 bases from J, with 8 bases in between. The CDR3: CASIGSSTDTQYF. CDR3 DNA sequence: TGTGCCAGCATTGGATCGAGCACAGATACGCAGTATTTT.

The chain uses TRBV25-1 and TRBJ2-1, with 9 bases aligning to TRBD2. V gave up 6 bases and J gave up 3 bases; unmatched junction bases: 12. The germline V gene has CDR1 MGHDK and CDR2 SYGVNS. This CDR3 comprises 17 residues. DNA for the CDR3: TGTGCCAGCAGGGAGACATTAGCGGGAGACCTCTACAATGAGCAGTTCTTC. It is translated as CASRETLAGDLYNEQFF.

Many counts were recorded for this clonotype. This chain joins TRBV13 and TRBJ2-1, with 11 bases lining up with TRBD2. Per the germline V gene, CDR1 is PRHDT and CDR2 is FYEKMQ (reference sequence). The CDR3 runs to 16 residues. The junction had 9 bases not matched to a gene; V was cut back by 5 bases and J by 6 bases. The CDR3 is CASSLPGLAAFNEQFF. The CDR3 DNA reads TGTGCCAGCAGCCTACCGGGACTAGCGGCTTTCAATGAGCAGTTCTTC.

This clonotype was found many times. This chain joins TRBV7-2 and TRBJ1-4; D is unclear. CDR1 and CDR2 (germline): SGHTA, FQGNSA. V lost 4 bases and J lost 7, with 13 bases in between. This CDR3 has 14 residues. The DNA of the CDR3 is TGTGCCAGCAGCTCCGGGAGGTCAGCTGAAAAACTGTTTTTT. Protein sequence: CASSSGRSAEKLFF.

This clonotype has a count of ten or more. The V gene is TRBV12-3 or TRBV12-4, the J gene TRBJ1-4; possibly TRBD1 for D (5 bases). The CDR3 is made up of 14 amino acids. Between the trimmed V and J ends, which lost 6 bases and 3 bases, there was a span of 11 bases. The CDR3: CASSRQLANEKLFF. The CDR3 DNA sequence: TGTGCCAGCAGCCGACAGTTGGCTAATGAAAAACTGTTTTTT.

This clonotype was observed at least ten times. The V gene is TRBV6-5, the J gene TRBJ1-4, with D unclear. Looked up from germline, CDR1 is MNHEY and CDR2 is SVGAGI. Trimming removed 4 bases at V and 0 bases at J, with 9 bases between. The CDR3 covers 15 residues. CDR3 bases: TGTGCCAGCAGTTTTTACATTACAACTAATGAAAAACTGTTTTTT. The encoded protein is CASSFYITTNEKLFF.

The chain uses TRBV7-9 and TRBJ1-2; no clear D. This CDR3 contains 12 residues. Germline V lookup: CDR1 SEHNR, CDR2 FQNEAQ (reference sequence). Trimming cost V 5 bases and J 3 bases, with 7 bases left between them. The CDR3 spells CASSPDYYGYTF. The CDR3 bases are TGTGCCAGCAGCCCTGACTACTATGGCTACACCTTC.

The chain has TRBV7-2 and TRBJ1-2, with D possibly being TRBD1 (6 bases). The CDR3 has 14 residues. Germline V CDR1 and CDR2: SGHTA, FQGNSA. V was clipped by 8 bases and J by 4 bases, with 17 bases between them. The CDR3 region is CASDPTGSPYGYTF. In DNA form, the CDR3 reads TGTGCCAGCGATCCGACAGGTAGCCCCTATGGCTACACCTTC.

This chain connects TRBV13 to TRBJ2-2; D not resolved. Germline assignment: CDR1 PRHDT and CDR2 FYEKMQ (reference sequence). Trimming left V 3 bases short and J 6 bases short, with 8 bases between. The CDR3 covers 13 residues. In DNA, the CDR3 is TGTGCCAGCAGCTTTAGCAGCGCCGGGGAGCTGTTTTTT. This codes for CASSFSSAGELFF. Filled out from reference TRBV13 and TRBJ2-2, the complete variable domain reads AAGVIQSPRHLIKEKRETATLKCYPIPRHDTVYWYQQGPGQDPQFLISFYEKMQSDKGSIPDRFSAQQFSDYHSELNMSSLELGDSALYFCASSFSSAGELFFGEGSRLTVL.

This clonotype turned up a few times. The chain couples TRBV7-9 to TRBJ1-5; no clear D. This CDR3 contains 15 residues. Germline CDR1 SEHNR, CDR2 FQNEAQ (reference sequence). V lost 1 base to trimming and J lost 7 bases, with 14 bases between them. The CDR3 region has the DNA TGTGCCAGCAGCTTAGGATGGGGTCCGAGCCAGCCCCAGCATTTT. Amino acids: CASSLGWGPSQPQHF.

The V call is TRBV6-1, the J call TRBJ2-7, with D tentatively TRBD1 (6 bases). Deletions cut 6 bases from V and 5 bases from J, with 14 bases between. CDR3 length equals 13 residues. CDR1 is MNHNS, CDR2 SASEGT, per germline. The CDR3 region has the DNA TGTGCCAGCAGAATCAGGGGTTTGGACGAGCAGTACTTC. Protein sequence: CASRIRGLDEQYF.

Ten or more counts support this clonotype. The CDR3 bases are TGTGCCAGCACCCTCGGGGCAGGGGGCTACACCGGGGAGCTGTTTTTT. It yields the protein CASTLGAGGYTGELFF. This chain connects TRBV12-3 or TRBV12-4 to TRBJ2-2; 8 bases are shared with TRBD1. CDR3 length equals 16 residues. The V and J ends lost 7 bases and 3 bases, in that order; junction bases with no gene match: 10.

This clonotype was counted between two and nine times. The CDR3 loop is CASKQFIANEQFF. The CDR3 coding sequence is TGTGCCAGCAAACAGTTTATAGCCAATGAGCAGTTCTTC. The chain links TRBV12-3 or TRBV12-4 to TRBJ2-1; D is unclear. V lost 7 bases and J 6 bases, leaving 13 bases between the germline ends. The CDR3 spans 13 residues.

Many counts were recorded for this clonotype. The chain recombines TRBV6-1 with TRBJ1-1, with D perhaps matching TRBD1 (6 bases). The CDR3 sequence is 14 residues long. Germline V gives CDR1 MNHNS, CDR2 SASEGT. Trimming removed 4 bases from V and 4 bases from J, with 13 bases in between. CDR3 region: CASSVGGMGTEAFF. In DNA, the CDR3 is TGTGCCAGCAGTGTAGGGGGTATGGGCACTGAAGCTTTCTTT.

V and J are TRBV10-3 and TRBJ1-1; TRBD1 might be the D (5 bases). Germline CDR1 ENHRY, CDR2 SYGVKD. Trimming stripped 2 bases from V and 4 bases from J, with 14 bases between. The CDR3 consists of 15 residues. The CDR3 loop reads CAISEEPWGGTEAFF. Here the CDR3 DNA reads TGTGCCATCAGTGAGGAGCCCTGGGGGGGCACTGAAGCTTTCTTT.

This clonotype has just a few counts. The chain links TRBV14 to TRBJ2-1, with D perhaps matching TRBD2 (5 bases). Germline V gene lookup returns CDR1 SGHDN and CDR2 FVKESK. The CDR3 is 15 residues long. Between the trimmed V and J ends, which lost 1 base and 3 bases, there was a span of 10 bases. The CDR3: CASSQVGSFYNEQFF. CDR3 coding DNA: TGTGCCAGCAGCCAAGTTGGGAGTTTCTACAATGAGCAGTTCTTC.